The rows below give T cell receptor beta chains drawn from one sample of a study of T cell repertoires in cytomegalovirus infection. Using its own MiXCR run on the reads, TCRdb lists one record per CDR3 protein. This sample has some 440,000 distinct CDR3 sequences, with 30% to 40% found just once. The specimen was PBMCs. These receptors originate from a human donor in good health (CMV status not recorded). Some clones in this sample may be carry-over from other donors' samples. Both conserved end residues are part of each CDR3. A D gene is named only where the DNA matches it firmly. Clone size, where shown, is once, few, many, or a class for clones that have expanded.

NA,NA,TRBV12-3/TRBV12-4,TRBJ1-6,CASKGSDNSPLHF,TGTGCCAGCAAGGGCAGCGATAATTCACCCCTCCACTTT
NA,TRBD1,TRBV6-1,TRBJ2-5,CASRLRQGARETQYF,TGTGCCAGCAGGCTTAGACAGGGGGCTAGGGAGACCCAGTACTTC
few,NA,TRBV7-6,TRBJ2-1,CASSPKSLAKDEQFF,TGTGCCAGCAGCCCCAAATCCCTGGCAAAAGATGAGCAGTTCTTC
few,NA,TRBV19,TRBJ2-2,CASSIDRAITGELFF,TGTGCCAGTAGTATAGACAGGGCTATCACCGGGGAGCTGTTTTTT
NA,NA,TRBV4-1,TRBJ1-2,CASSLRGLWYGYTF,TGCGCCAGCAGCCTCCGGGGGCTTTGGTATGGCTACACCTTC
few,TRBD1,TRBV29-1,TRBJ1-1,CSVEHIGTVRRAFF,TGCAGCGTTGAGCATATAGGGACAGTCCGCCGGGCTTTCTTT
NA,TRBD2,TRBV27,TRBJ2-7,CASSQKLAGSSYEQYF,TGTGCCAGCAGTCAGAAACTAGCGGGGAGCTCCTACGAGCAGTACTTC
NA,NA,TRBV5-6,TRBJ2-7,CASSFTRTGGYEQYF,TGTGCCAGCAGCTTTACGAGGACTGGAGGTTACGAGCAGTACTTC
many,NA,TRBV5-6,TRBJ1-1,CASSLRPNTEAFF,TGTGCCAGCAGCTTGCGGCCGAACACTGAAGCTTTCTTT
NA,TRBD1,TRBV6-8,TRBJ1-1,CASSYSRTGRGTEAFF,TGTGCCAGCAGTTACTCTCGGACAGGACGAGGAACTGAAGCTTTCTTT
NA,NA,TRBV19,TRBJ1-5,CASSIFQGGNQPQHF,TGTGCCAGTAGTATATTCCAGGGAGGCAATCAGCCCCAGCATTTT
few,TRBD2,TRBV7-9,TRBJ2-3,CASSSRGAGLLPDTQYF,TGTGCCAGCAGCTCTCGGGGTGCGGGACTACTCCCAGATACGCAGTATTTT
NA,NA,TRBV6-1,TRBJ2-1,CASSVSQNPYNEQFF,TGTGCCAGCAGTGTTAGCCAGAACCCCTACAATGAGCAGTTCTTC
many,NA,TRBV27,TRBJ2-3,CASSLSGPTDTQYF,TGTGCCAGCAGTTTATCGGGCCCCACAGATACGCAGTATTTT
few,NA,TRBV6-2/TRBV6-3,TRBJ1-1,CASSYGVQGTAFF,TGTGCCAGCAGTTACGGTGTCCAGGGAACAGCTTTCTTT
many,TRBD1,TRBV7-2,TRBJ2-2,CASSDIWTGLTGELFF,TGTGCCAGCAGCGATATCTGGACAGGGCTGACCGGGGAGCTGTTTTTT
many,NA,TRBV7-8,TRBJ2-5,CASRPDLVGSGQETQYF,TGTGCCAGCAGACCTGACTTGGTGGGGTCGGGCCAAGAGACCCAGTACTTC
NA,NA,TRBV25-1,TRBJ1-3,CSSSATHRAGNTIYF,TGTTCCAGCAGTGCCACCCACAGGGCGGGAAACACCATATATTTT
NA,TRBD2,TRBV7-3,TRBJ2-1,CASSLRTSGSFTSYNEQFF,TGTGCCAGCAGCTTAAGGACTAGCGGAAGTTTTACTTCCTACAATGAGCAGTTCTTC
NA,NA,TRBV5-1,TRBJ2-7,CASSLNSGSYEQYF,TGCGCCAGCAGCTTGAACTCCGGATCCTACGAGCAGTACTTC
few,TRBD1,TRBV2,TRBJ1-4,CASSTDRAQEKLFF,TGTGCCAGCAGCACCGACAGGGCTCAAGAAAAACTGTTTTTT
NA,TRBD2,TRBV10-3,TRBJ2-3,CAISEGVGAGLTDTQYF,TGTGCCATCAGTGAGGGGGTAGGAGCGGGGCTCACAGATACGCAGTATTTT
NA,TRBD1,TRBV4-1,TRBJ2-3,CASSSRDSPPTDTQYF,TGCGCCAGCAGCTCCCGGGACAGCCCTCCCACAGATACGCAGTATTTT
NA,NA,TRBV11-2,TRBJ2-5,CASSLYPGPQYQETQYF,TGTGCCAGCAGCTTATATCCGGGACCGCAGTACCAAGAGACCCAGTACTTC
NA,NA,TRBV4-1,TRBJ2-1,CASSQRWEGAGNNEQFF,TGCGCCAGCAGCCAACGGTGGGAGGGGGCAGGAAACAATGAGCAGTTCTTC
few,NA,TRBV28,TRBJ1-1,CASIPSRPNTEAFF,TGTGCCAGCATCCCCTCCCGGCCGAACACTGAAGCTTTCTTT
few,NA,TRBV7-3,TRBJ2-1,CASSYGLGSYNEQFF,TGTGCCAGCAGCTACGGACTGGGCTCCTACAATGAGCAGTTCTTC
many,TRBD2,TRBV7-2,TRBJ2-5,CASSLAGLAGGGETQYF,TGTGCCAGCAGCTTAGCGGGACTAGCGGGGGGGGGAGAGACCCAGTACTTC
NA,NA,TRBV20-1,TRBJ1-6,CSVKGSSYNSPLHF,TGCAGTGTCAAGGGGAGCTCCTATAATTCACCCCTCCACTTT
NA,NA,TRBV6-5,TRBJ1-5,CASRRASGGGLGQHQHF,TGTGCCAGCAGGAGAGCATCGGGGGGGGGTCTCGGTCAGCACCAGCATTTT
NA,NA,TRBV29-1,TRBJ2-3,CSTRTTGRTDTQYF,TGCAGCACCCGGACGACAGGGAGGACAGATACGCAGTATTTT
many,NA,TRBV7-2,TRBJ2-7,CASSLARQGISYEQYF,TGTGCCAGCAGCTTAGCTCGGCAGGGGATCTCCTACGAGCAGTACTTC
few,TRBD2,TRBV7-6,TRBJ2-7,CASSPRGGRSEQYF,TGTGCCAGCAGTCCTCGCGGGGGGCGATCCGAGCAGTACTTC
few,NA,TRBV7-9,TRBJ2-2,CASSLEPTGELFF,TGTGCCAGCAGCTTAGAGCCCACCGGGGAGCTGTTTTTT
few,NA,TRBV20-1,TRBJ2-1,CSAPRRGPTRGNEQFF,TGCAGTGCCCCGCGACGGGGGCCTACCAGGGGAAATGAGCAGTTCTTC
once,NA,TRBV4-1,TRBJ1-4,CASSQERGSTKTPNEKLFF,TGCGCCAGCAGCCAAGAGCGAGGATCCACAAAGACTCCCAATGAAAAACTGTTTTTT
NA,NA,TRBV6-5,TRBJ1-3,CASSPQTGPSGNTIYF,TGTGCCAGCAGTCCTCAGACAGGTCCCTCTGGAAACACCATATATTTT
few,TRBD2,TRBV14,TRBJ2-1,CASSPRGSGSRTEEYNNEQFF,TGTGCCAGCAGCCCCCGGGGAAGCGGGAGTCGCACCGAAGAGTACAACAATGAGCAGTTCTTC
NA,TRBD1,TRBV2,TRBJ2-7,CASSDTGTENIEQYF,TGTGCCAGCAGTGATACCGGGACAGAAAACATCGAGCAGTACTTC
NA,TRBD1,TRBV11-2,TRBJ1-2,CASSLQTGTFYGYTF,TGTGCCAGCAGCTTACAGACAGGGACCTTCTATGGCTACACCTTC
NA,NA,TRBV19,TRBJ2-5,CASSWRGADVQETQYF,TGTGCCAGTAGTTGGCGGGGCGCCGATGTCCAAGAGACCCAGTACTTC
NA,NA,TRBV7-2,TRBJ2-7,CASSLEALARQDFFKDEQYF,TGTGCCAGCAGCTTAGAGGCCCTGGCCCGACAGGACTTTTTTAAGGACGAGCAGTACTTC
NA,NA,TRBV2,TRBJ2-3,CASSVGQGRTDTQYF,TGTGCCAGCAGTGTGGGGCAGGGTCGCACAGATACGCAGTATTTT
NA,TRBD2,TRBV14,TRBJ2-2,CASSQDFGGGFTGELFF,TGTGCCAGCAGCCAAGATTTCGGCGGGGGGTTCACCGGGGAGCTGTTTTTT
NA,TRBD1,TRBV6-2/TRBV6-3,TRBJ2-7,CASSLDRGTFYEQYF,TGTGCCAGCAGCCTAGACAGGGGGACTTTCTACGAGCAGTACTTC
NA,NA,TRBV2,TRBJ2-7,CASSERGAVGYEQYF,TGTGCCAGCAGTGAAAGGGGCGCGGTCGGCTACGAGCAGTACTTC
NA,NA,TRBV7-2,TRBJ1-6,CASSLGWGGGNSPLRF,NA
NA,TRBD2,TRBV4-1,TRBJ2-2,CASSHLAGGSVTGELFF,TGCGCCAGCAGCCATTTAGCGGGGGGGTCGGTCACCGGGGAGCTGTTTTTT
NA,NA,TRBV24-1,TRBJ1-5,CATSETGTQEGNQPQHF,TGTGCCACCAGTGAGACCGGGACACAGGAAGGCAATCAGCCCCAGCATTTT
NA,TRBD2,TRBV20-1,TRBJ2-1,CSAPRLAGGSYNEQFF,TGCAGTGCGCCGAGACTAGCGGGGGGATCCTACAATGAGCAGTTCTTC
NA,NA,TRBV15,TRBJ1-2,CATSTRTGRNYGYTF,TGTGCCACCAGCACAAGGACGGGAAGAAACTATGGCTACACCTTC